Here is one T cell receptor (beta chain) with its context. Other DNA sequences of this sample code for an identical CDR3. Source study methods: Filtering differed since immunoSEQ provided only junctions, with no quality scores. Assay: immunoSEQ multiplex PCR; the TCRdb copy retains only in-frame clones and omits some. V, J and clone size reflect that table, while D and trimming were determined from the DNA. This sample has some 2.1 million clones; 95% occur once, and the top ten carry 0.13%. The CDR3 has 12 amino acids. Trimming cost V 1 base and J 5 bases, with 3 bases left between them. Germline lookup yields CDR1 LNHDA and CDR2 SQIVND (reference sequence). The data stem from a study of shared clonotypes between healthy human individuals. Overall study: Per donor, three plates held CD4 naive cells, three held CD4 memory, two held CD8 naive and one held CD8 memory.

Sample: naive CD4+ T cells sorted from blood. Subset given: CD45RA+ positively selected. The sequence was collected from a man aged 18 to 30 in good health. The chain has TRBV19 and TRBJ1-5; D is unresolved. Here the CDR3 DNA reads TGTGCCAGTAGTATAGGGGATCAGCCCCAGCATTTT. It codes for CASSIGDQPQHF.